Below, 14 T cell receptor beta chains from the same sample are listed, as sequenced in a study of T-cell reconstitution after alpha-beta-depleted transplantation in children. A TCRbeta library incorporating unique molecular identifiers was prepared. Via MiXCR, TCRdb re-called the PCR reads, giving one row per CDR3 protein. The table has around 17,000 distinct CDR3 sequences, approximately 5.1% seen once. Material: PBMCs, obtained before TCRalphabeta/CD19-depleted stem cell transplant. The receptors were sampled from a boy aged 5-17 years with acute lymphoblastic leukemia, due to receive a stem cell transplant.

This clonotype was found many times. The chain uses TRBV15 and TRBJ2-1; weak D call: TRBD2 (5 bases). CDR3 length: 17 residues. Germline-derived CDR1 and CDR2 are LNHNV and YYDKDF (reference sequence). Trimming cost V 8 bases and J 7 bases, with 27 bases left between them. Written as DNA, the CDR3 is TGTGCCACCTCTAAGAGAGGACTCGAGATAGGTCTAAATGAGCAGTTCTTC. Translation: CATSKRGLEIGLNEQFF.

In this sample, this clonotype turned up many times. J is TRBJ1-6 and V is TRBV20-1, with D unresolved. Between the trimmed V and J ends, which lost 0 bases and 5 bases, there was a span of 14 bases. CDR3 length equals 16 residues. CDR1 DFQATT and CDR2 SNEGSKA come from the germline V gene (reference sequence). DNA for the CDR3: TGCAGTGCTAGAGAGGCGGGTTGGAGGAATAATTCACCCCTCCACTTT. As protein: CSAREAGWRNNSPLHF.

This clonotype was picked up many times. The chain joins TRBV7-8 to TRBJ2-7; 9 bases are a match to TRBD2. The CDR3 length is 15 residues. V gave up 5 bases and J gave up 4 bases; unmatched junction bases: 9. Germline CDR1 is SGHVS and CDR2 is FQNEAQ. CDR3 residues: CASSLYGLALYEQYF. The CDR3 nucleotides are TGTGCCAGCAGCCTCTACGGACTAGCGTTGTACGAGCAGTACTTC. The entire variable domain, with the rest obtained from reference TRBV7-8 and TRBJ2-7, is as follows: GAGVSQSPRYKVAKRGQDVALRCDPISGHVSLFWYQQALGQGPEFLTYFQNEAQLDKSGLPSDRFFAERPEGSVSTLKIQRTQQEDSAVYLCASSLYGLALYEQYFGPGTRLTVT.

In this sample, this clonotype turned up many times. The chain joins TRBV12-3 or TRBV12-4 to TRBJ2-7; possibly TRBD2 for D (5 bases). Trimming left V 8 bases short and J 5 bases short, with 19 bases between. This CDR3 region has 14 residues. The CDR3 nucleotides are TGTGCCAGCCGGACTTCACGGCGCACAGACGAGCAGTACTTC. Residues: CASRTSRRTDEQYF.

This chain links TRBV10-3 with TRBJ2-5, with 7 bases lining up with TRBD2. This CDR3 comprises 14 residues. CDR1 and CDR2 from the germline V gene are ENHRY and SYGVKD. V shed 7 bases and J 5 bases; nucleotides not matched to a gene: 10. CDR3 sequence: CAIKEGTSEETQYF. DNA of the CDR3: TGTGCCATCAAAGAGGGAACTAGCGAGGAGACCCAGTACTTC.

This clonotype was recorded at least ten times. The chain combines TRBV18 with TRBJ1-1, with no clear D. Germline V gives CDR1 KGHSH, CDR2 LQKENI. CDR3 length: 14 residues. Trimming removed 6 bases at V and 4 bases at J, with 15 bases between. The CDR3 DNA reads TGTGCCAGCTCTATGACGGGTTCCTCCACTGAAGCTTTCTTT. Translated: CASSMTGSSTEAFF.

This clonotype occurred many times. DNA for the CDR3: TGCAGTGCTATCCCACAGGTGAATCAGCCCCAGCATTTT. The encoded protein is CSAIPQVNQPQHF. The rearrangement joins TRBV20-1 to TRBJ1-5, with D possibly matching TRBD1 (5 bases). Trimming removed 4 bases from V and 4 bases from J, with 11 bases in between. This CDR3 contains 13 residues. CDR1 is DFQATT, CDR2 SNEGSKA, per germline (reference sequence).

In its sample, this clonotype was seen many times. The V gene is TRBV20-1, the J gene TRBJ1-1, with no clear D. Between the trimmed V and J ends, which lost 2 bases and 5 bases, there was a span of 15 bases. Germline V gene lookup returns CDR1 DFQATT and CDR2 SNEGSKA (reference sequence). This CDR3 region has 14 residues. The CDR3, as DNA: TGCAGTGCTAGATGGGGTAGCCTGGGAACTGAAGCTTTCTTT. It translates to CSARWGSLGTEAFF.

By frequency in the sample, this clonotype is medium-sized. V gene TRBV4-1 combines with J gene TRBJ2-7; D unresolved. This CDR3 is built from 11 residues. Between the trimmed V and J ends, which lost 0 bases and 11 bases, there was a span of 8 bases. Germline CDR1 reads MGHRA; CDR2 reads YSYEKL. The CDR3 loop is CASSQDSSEYF. Written as DNA, the CDR3 is TGCGCCAGCAGCCAAGACAGTAGTGAGTACTTC.

This clonotype was detected many times. J is TRBJ1-1 and V is TRBV15; no firm D call. V dropped 1 base and J dropped 5 bases, with 14 bases sitting between them. The CDR3 is 15 amino acids. Per germline, CDR1 LNHNV and CDR2 YYDKDF (reference sequence). The CDR3 is CATSRVPGMGTEAFF. CDR3 in DNA: TGTGCCACCAGCAGAGTTCCGGGAATGGGAACTGAAGCTTTCTTT.

This clonotype was observed many times. The V and J genes are TRBV9 and TRBJ2-5; D call uncertain. Germline V gene lookup returns CDR1 SGDLS and CDR2 YYNGEE. The CDR3 sequence is 14 residues long. Trimming stripped 4 bases from V and 2 bases from J, with 12 bases between. CDR3 coding DNA: TGTGCCAGCAGCTCCCAGACAACTCAAGAGACCCAGTACTTC. Amino acid sequence: CASSSQTTQETQYF.

This clonotype was seen ten or more times. The DNA for the CDR3 is TGTGCCAGCAGTGAAGCGGGTCTATCTAATGAAAAACTGTTTTTT. Protein sequence: CASSEAGLSNEKLFF. The rearrangement uses TRBV2 and TRBJ1-4; no clear D. V lost 0 bases and J lost 3, with 8 bases in between. In germline, CDR1 is SNHLY, CDR2 FYNNEI. This CDR3 contains 15 residues. Full variable domain (missing parts from reference TRBV2 and TRBJ1-4): EPEVTQTPSHQVTQMGQEVILRCVPISNHLYFYWYRQILGQKVEFLVSFYNNEISEKSEIFDDQFSVERPDGSNFTLKIRSTKLEDSAMYFCASSEAGLSNEKLFFGSGTQLSVL.

This clonotype was found many times. One junction end disagrees with the germline gene, perhaps due to a read error. The genes are TRBV7-9 and TRBJ1-2; the match to TRBD1 covers 11 bases. This CDR3 has 15 residues. CDR1 SEHNR and CDR2 FQNEAQ come from the germline V gene (reference sequence). The CDR3 DNA is TGTGCCAGCAGCTTTTCCACCGGGACAGGGGGTTCGGGCGCCTTC. Its protein is CASSFSTGTGGSGAF.

This clonotype has ten or more counts. The V call is TRBV5-1, the J call TRBJ1-2; no reliable D call. The germline V and J ends were trimmed by 4 bases and 6 bases, with 13 bases remaining between them. The CDR3 is 13 residues long. Germline CDR1 is SGHRS and CDR2 is YFSETQ. In DNA form, the CDR3 reads TGCGCCAGCAGCCAGGCTCCCCAAGATGGCTACACCTTC. This encodes CASSQAPQDGYTF.